The rows below give T cell receptor beta chains drawn from one sample of a study of T cells after yellow fever vaccination. TCRdb processed the 5' RACE reads anew with MiXCR; each CDR3 protein has one entry. The table includes 300,000 to 400,000 distinct CDR3 sequences, 12% detected once. Specimen: CD4+ T cells sorted from PBMCs, collected 15 days after the yellow fever booster vaccination. The receptors come from a man between 18 and 35 years old who received the YFV17D yellow fever vaccine. Each CDR3 is given with its conserved first and last residue. D genes are given only for firm matches. Part of the rows lack a size; the others show once, few, many or a class for expanded clones.

D,size,V,J,DNA,CDR3
-,once,TRBV24-1,TRBJ2-2,TGTGCCACCGGCAGGGGCCCCACCGGGGAGCTGTTTTTT,CATGRGPTGELFF
-,few,TRBV20-1,TRBJ2-7,TGCAGTGCTAGCGGGGCGAACTCCTACGAGCAGTACTTC,CSASGANSYEQYF
-,many,TRBV4-3,TRBJ2-3,TGCGCCAGCAGCCAGGGTTCCGGGACACCTAGCACAGATACGCAGTATTTT,CASSQGSGTPSTDTQYF
-,-,TRBV2,TRBJ1-2,TGTGCCAGCAGTTCCCGGCCAACAGGGAGGTATGGCTACACCTTC,CASSSRPTGRYGYTF
TRBD1,few,TRBV12-3/TRBV12-4,TRBJ1-2,TGTGCCAGCAGTTGGTGGGACAGGGGGCCCTCTGGCTACACCTTC,CASSWWDRGPSGYTF
TRBD2,few,TRBV4-1,TRBJ2-3,TGCGCCAGCAGCCACGGACTAGCGGGGATTACAGATACGCAGTATTTT,CASSHGLAGITDTQYF
-,many,TRBV7-3,TRBJ2-2,TGTGCCAGCAGCGCCCAGAACACCGGGGAGCTGTTTTTT,CASSAQNTGELFF
-,-,TRBV6-1,TRBJ1-1,TGTGCCAGCAGTGTCCGGTCGGGGACAATGAACACTGAAGCTTTCTTT,CASSVRSGTMNTEAFF
-,-,TRBV2,TRBJ2-2,TGTGCCACCCGGGACATCACCGGGGAGCTGTTTTTT,CATRDITGELFF
-,few,TRBV27,TRBJ1-5,TGTGCCAGCAGTTTAACAGCCCATCAGCCCCAGCATTTT,CASSLTAHQPQHF
-,few,TRBV29-1,TRBJ1-3,TGCAGCGTGTCCCGGGACACCTCGGGAAACACCATATATTTT,CSVSRDTSGNTIYF
-,few,TRBV20-1,TRBJ2-2,TGCAGTGCTAGAGATTGGGGGATCGGGAACACCGGGGAGCTGTTTTTT,CSARDWGIGNTGELFF
-,few,TRBV7-9,TRBJ1-1,TGTGCCAGCAGCTACTTCCGACCGCAGATTGAGGCTTTCTTT,CASSYFRPQIEAFF
-,-,TRBV4-2,TRBJ1-2,TGTGCCAGCAGCCAAGCCAGATATGGCTACACCTTC,CASSQARYGYTF
-,-,TRBV19,TRBJ2-6,TGTGCCAGTCGATCCCCGGGACCTGGTAGGGCTGGGGCCAACGTCCTGACTTTC,CASRSPGPGRAGANVLTF
-,few,TRBV20-1,TRBJ1-1,TGCAGTGCTACAGGGAACACTGAAGCTTTCTTT,CSATGNTEAFF
TRBD2,-,TRBV20-1,TRBJ2-1,TGCAGTGCTAGCGGGGGGGAGCAGTTCTTC,CSASGGEQFF
-,-,TRBV6-2/TRBV6-3,TRBJ2-4,TGTGCCAGCATCTATATACCGGGCCGGGCGAAAAACATTCAGTACTTC,CASIYIPGRAKNIQYF
TRBD1,few,TRBV6-6,TRBJ1-2,TGTGCCAGCAGTTACCAGTGGACAGGGACTTACTATGGCTACACCTTC,CASSYQWTGTYYGYTF
TRBD2,-,TRBV20-1,TRBJ2-3,TGCAGTGCTAAGCGGGGGCACAGCACAGATACGCAGTATTTT,CSAKRGHSTDTQYF
TRBD2,many,TRBV7-2,TRBJ2-1,TGTGCCAGCAGCTTAAATAGCGGGGCCTACAATGAGCAGTTCTTC,CASSLNSGAYNEQFF
-,-,TRBV6-2/TRBV6-3,TRBJ1-1,TGTGCCAGCAGACGACACTTTGAAGCTTTCTTT,CASRRHFEAFF
-,few,TRBV6-2/TRBV6-3,TRBJ1-1,TGTGCCAGCATTGAACGGGGCTTCGGCACTGAAGCTTTCTTT,CASIERGFGTEAFF
-,few,TRBV19,TRBJ2-1,TGTGCCAGTAGTATAGTAGCGACTGAGCAGTTCTTC,CASSIVATEQFF
TRBD2,many,TRBV6-6,TRBJ2-5,TGTGCCAGCAGTTTCTCCGGGGGGGCAGAGACCCAGTACTTC,CASSFSGGAETQYF
TRBD2,-,TRBV18,TRBJ2-3,TGTGCCAGCTCCCCGGCGGGGGACACAGATACGCAGTATTTT,CASSPAGDTDTQYF
-,few,TRBV4-1,TRBJ1-4,TGCGCCAGCAGCCAAGCCGGGGGGGTTGAAAAACTGTTTTTT,CASSQAGGVEKLFF
TRBD1,-,TRBV5-6,TRBJ2-4,TGTGCCAGCAGCTTGGGGACAGGGGGTGGCATTCAGTACTTC,CASSLGTGGGIQYF
-,-,TRBV12-3/TRBV12-4,TRBJ2-4,TGTGCCAGCAGTTTGGTTACAGTAAACATTCAGTACTTC,CASSLVTVNIQYF
TRBD2,many,TRBV5-6,TRBJ2-5,TGTGCCAGCAGCTCTACCCGGGGGGGCGAGACCCAGTACTTC,CASSSTRGGETQYF
TRBD2,-,TRBV20-1,TRBJ2-5,TGCAGTGCTATGCCAACGGCGGGAGTAGAGACCCAGTACTTC,CSAMPTAGVETQYF
-,-,TRBV20-1,TRBJ2-7,TGCAGTGCTTTAAAGGTTGACAGTTTTTCCTACGAGCAGTACTTC,CSALKVDSFSYEQYF
-,-,TRBV7-2,TRBJ1-4,TGTGCCAGCAGCTTATACGGAACAAGGAATGAAAAACTGTTTTTT,CASSLYGTRNEKLFF
-,-,TRBV24-1,TRBJ2-1,TGTGCCACCAGTGACCAAGACCCCAGCTCCTACAATGAGCAGTTCTTC,CATSDQDPSSYNEQFF
-,few,TRBV7-3,TRBJ1-2,TGTGCCAGCAGCCCAGTCCACACCATAGCTAACTATGGCTACACCTTC,CASSPVHTIANYGYTF
-,few,TRBV7-3,TRBJ2-3,TGTGCCAGCAGCTTACAGGGCGCGAGCACAGATACGCAGTATTTT,CASSLQGASTDTQYF
-,-,TRBV15,TRBJ2-5,TGTGCCACCAGCAGAGTAGGGGGGCCCCCCCAAGAGACCCAGTACTTC,CATSRVGGPPQETQYF
-,few,TRBV20-1,TRBJ2-5,TGCAGTGCTAGTACAGACGGGGAGACCCAGTACTTC,CSASTDGETQYF
-,-,TRBV12-5,TRBJ1-2,TGTGCTAGTGCCAACGGGGTGGATGGCTACACCTTC,CASANGVDGYTF
-,-,TRBV24-1,TRBJ2-1,TGTGCCACCGGGGGGGCCAGGGGAATCAATGAGCAGTTCTTC,CATGGARGINEQFF
-,few,TRBV19,TRBJ1-5,TGTGCCAGTAGTATAGGGGGACGTAGCAATCAGCCCCAGCATTTT,CASSIGGRSNQPQHF
TRBD1,once,TRBV20-1,TRBJ2-5,TGCAGTGCTAGAGGACACCGGGACAGGGGATCTGGGTGGGAGACCCAGTACTTC,CSARGHRDRGSGWETQYF
TRBD1,many,TRBV7-9,TRBJ1-4,TGTGCCAGCAGCTTGGCCACCGGGACAGGCCTCGGGAATGAAAAACTGTTTTTT,CASSLATGTGLGNEKLFF
TRBD1,few,TRBV20-1,TRBJ1-2,TGCAGTGCCAATGCTAGTCCGTTTCAGGGGGAGCGTGGCTACACCTTC,CSANASPFQGERGYTF
-,many,TRBV5-5,TRBJ2-1,TGTGCCAGCAGCTTGCGGGAAGCAGGAAACAATGAGCAGTTCTTC,CASSLREAGNNEQFF
-,-,TRBV7-2,TRBJ2-5,TGTGCCAGCAGCCCCTCGGTACAGCGACAAGAGACCCAGTACTTC,CASSPSVQRQETQYF
TRBD2,-,TRBV3-1,TRBJ2-5,TGTGCCAGCAGCCAAGTCGTAGCGGGGGCCCAAGAGACCCAGTACTTC,CASSQVVAGAQETQYF
-,few,TRBV12-3/TRBV12-4,TRBJ2-1,TGTGCCAGCAGTTTTTGGCAGGGACCCTCCAATGAGCAGTTCTTC,CASSFWQGPSNEQFF
-,-,TRBV29-1,TRBJ2-3,TGCAGCGTGGGGACTTTATCTAGCACAGATACGCAGTATTTT,CSVGTLSSTDTQYF